The source of this T cell receptor beta chain is a study of T cells in Graves' hyperthyroidism and ophthalmopathy. Using RNA transcripts as the source, TCR beta CDR3 regions were amplified. Carried out on the TCR CDR3, a first-round RT-PCR used the HTBI primer set. TCRdb reprocessed the multiplex PCR reads via MiXCR and lists one record per CDR3 protein. The sample yields 400,000 to 550,000 distinct CDR3 sequences, around a quarter seen once. The germline CDR1 and CDR2 sequences are MNHEY and SMNVEV (reference sequence). The CDR3 is 14 residues long. V was clipped by 5 bases and J by 0 bases, with 11 bases between them. Each person with ophthalmopathy scored at least 3 on the Clinical Activity Score, reached NOSPECS grade 4 or higher, and had been ill under 3 months. Diagnoses were established using clinical symptoms, serum thyroxine and TRAb, thyroid ultrasound and orbital computed tomography.

The specimen was blood. The TCR originated in a woman in her twenties or thirties with Graves' ophthalmopathy. V is TRBV27 and J is TRBJ2-7, with D possibly TRBD2 on 6 matching bases. This CDR3 reads CASSKGLGSYEQYF. The DNA for the CDR3 is TGTGCCAGCAGTAAGGGACTGGGCTCCTACGAGCAGTACTTC.